The 10 T cell receptor beta chains presented below share a single source sample, sequenced in a study of radiation and T cells in renal cell carcinoma. Indicated time point: blood 4 weeks post-SBRT, at nephrectomy. Sample treatment: 15 Gy SBRT to primary tumor, nephrectomy 4 weeks later. This table comes from immunoSEQ multiplex PCR, and its TCRdb copy is limited to in-frame clones, with some not included. The sample consists of fewer than 200,000 clones, 88% of them appearing once. The source was blood, collected from a patient whose treatment included radiotherapy and nephrectomy. These receptors came from a woman in her forties or fifties with renal cell carcinoma.

The V and J genes are TRBV6-5 and TRBJ1-2; D uncertain. Trimming took off 5 bases at V and 4 bases at J, with 11 bases between the two ends. Germline assignment: CDR1 MNHEY and CDR2 SVGAGI. The CDR3 is 13 residues long. Written as DNA, the CDR3 is TGTGCCAGCAGTCAACAGACCCCCTATGGCTACACCTTC. Translating gives CASSQQTPYGYTF.

This chain connects TRBV6-5 to TRBJ1-5; no definite D call. CDR1 MNHEY and CDR2 SVGAGI come from the germline V gene. V shed 8 bases and J shed 2 bases, with 10 bases lying between them. The CDR3 sequence is 13 residues long. The CDR3 sequence: CASARSGNQPQHF. In DNA, the CDR3 is TGTGCCAGCGCGCGATCGGGCAATCAGCCCCAGCATTTT.

The count of this clone is one. V is TRBV6-5 and J is TRBJ1-2; D is undetermined. This CDR3 has 14 residues. The germline gives CDR1 MNHEY, CDR2 SVGAGI. Trimming shortened V by 3 bases and J by 4 bases, and 12 bases separated the two germline ends. CDR3 in DNA: TGTGCCAGCAGTTATACCGTCGGAACCTATGGCTACACCTTC. Translated, it gives CASSYTVGTYGYTF.

The gene calls are TRBV2 and TRBJ1-1, with TRBD1 identical over 7 bases. The junction had 8 bases not matched to a gene; V was cut back by 7 bases and J by 0 bases. Per the germline V gene, CDR1 is SNHLY and CDR2 is FYNNEI. The CDR3 length is 15 residues. As DNA, the CDR3 is TGTGCCAGCATGAGGGACAGAACCATGAACACTGAAGCTTTCTTT. Translated, it gives CASMRDRTMNTEAFF.

V and J are TRBV5-6 and TRBJ2-5; D may be TRBD2 (5 bases). CDR3 size: 15 residues. Looked up from germline, CDR1 is SGHDT and CDR2 is YYEEEE. V was clipped by 4 bases and J by 8 bases, with 21 bases between them. The CDR3 DNA reads as TGTGCCAGCAGCACCCGAAGACTGTCGGAGGTCACCCAGTACTTC. Translated: CASSTRRLSEVTQYF.

The V gene is TRBV6-6, the J gene TRBJ1-2, with unresolved D. CDR3 length: 15 amino acids. CDR1 and CDR2 from the germline V gene are MNHNY and SVGAGI (reference sequence). V shed 3 bases and J shed 3 bases, with 14 bases lying between them. For the CDR3, the DNA is TGTGCCAGCAGTTATCGGTGGAAGACCGACTATGGCTACACCTTC. Its protein is CASSYRWKTDYGYTF.

This chain links TRBV7-6 with TRBJ2-5; D remains unclear. CDR1 is SGHVS and CDR2 is FNYEAQ in the germline V gene. The V and J ends lost 5 bases and 5 bases respectively, with 18 bases between them. The CDR3 is 15 residues long. CDR3 sequence: CASSVSTLRAETQYF. CDR3 nucleotide sequence: TGTGCCAGCAGCGTCTCAACCCTCCGCGCGGAGACCCAGTACTTC.

J is TRBJ1-2 and V is TRBV7-2, with a weak D call TRBD1 (6 bases). The germline V and J ends were trimmed by 1 base and 6 bases, with 12 bases remaining between them. Germline values: CDR1 SGHTA, CDR2 FQGNSA. The CDR3 has 14 amino acids. The CDR3 spells CASSLGFGGHGYTF. CDR3 DNA sequence: TGTGCCAGCAGCTTAGGCTTCGGGGGCCATGGCTACACCTTC.

V gene TRBV4-2 combines with J gene TRBJ1-2, with D perhaps TRBD1 (6 bases). The length of the CDR3 is 18 residues. Germline V gene data show CDR1 as LGHNA and CDR2 as YNFKEQ. Deletions cut 0 bases from V and 6 bases from J, with 23 bases between. As DNA, the CDR3 is TGTGCCAGCAGCCAAGATATAAAGGCAGGGGATGTCTTTGATGGCTACACCTTC. It yields the protein CASSQDIKAGDVFDGYTF.

This chain joins TRBV5-5 and TRBJ2-3, with D possibly being TRBD2 (6 bases). Germline assignment: CDR1 SGHKS and CDR2 YYEKEE (reference sequence). The V gene lost 4 bases and the J gene lost 5 bases, with 17 bases spanning the gap. The CDR3 consists of 15 residues. In nucleotides, the CDR3 is TGTGCCAGCAGCCCGCGGGACGCCAGAGGAGATACGCAGTATTTT. This encodes CASSPRDARGDTQYF.